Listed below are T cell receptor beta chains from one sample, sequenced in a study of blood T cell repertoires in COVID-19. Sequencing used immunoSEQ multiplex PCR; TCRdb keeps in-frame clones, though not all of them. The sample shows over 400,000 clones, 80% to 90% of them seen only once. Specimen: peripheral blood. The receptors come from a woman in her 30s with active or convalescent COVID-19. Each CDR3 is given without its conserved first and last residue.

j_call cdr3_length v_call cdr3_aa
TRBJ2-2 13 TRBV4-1 ASSDLSRETGELF
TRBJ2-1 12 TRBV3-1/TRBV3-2 ASSQGTISNEQF
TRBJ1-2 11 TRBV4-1 ASSQGRVDGYT
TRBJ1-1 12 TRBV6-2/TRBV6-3 ASSYPASLSHAF
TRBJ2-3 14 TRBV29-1 SAQTRGLEGTDTQY
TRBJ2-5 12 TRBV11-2 ASSLETRGETQY
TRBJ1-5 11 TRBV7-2 ASSLQGGQPQH
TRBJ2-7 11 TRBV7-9 ASRGGQAYEQY
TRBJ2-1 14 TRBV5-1 ASSLPTGAFYNEQF
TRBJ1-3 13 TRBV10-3 AISADSSSGNTIY
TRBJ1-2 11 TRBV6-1 ASSESGGDGYT
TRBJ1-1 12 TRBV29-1 SVAPDSLNTEAF
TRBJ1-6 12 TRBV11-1 ASSFNQGNSPLH
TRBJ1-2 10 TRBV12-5 ASGLVRGSYT
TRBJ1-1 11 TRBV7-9 ASSSQGPTEAF
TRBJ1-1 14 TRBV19 ASSPRTGGGLGEAF
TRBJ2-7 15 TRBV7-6 ASSLEAGGQGNYEQY
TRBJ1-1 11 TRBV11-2 ASSADSNTEAF
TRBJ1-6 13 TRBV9 ASSVVEGRGSPLH
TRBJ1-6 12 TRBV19 ASSAGQGDSPLH
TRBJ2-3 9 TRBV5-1 ASSRSDTQY
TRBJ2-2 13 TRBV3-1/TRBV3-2 ASSSGTGSGDGLF
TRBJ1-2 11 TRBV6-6 ASSTGTDDGYT
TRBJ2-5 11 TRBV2 ASSSSRLETQY
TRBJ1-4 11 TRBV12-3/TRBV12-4 ASSRTVSEKLF
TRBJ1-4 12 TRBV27 ASSLQGGYEKLF
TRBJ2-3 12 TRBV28 ASSRQLSTDTQY
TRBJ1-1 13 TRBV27 ASSPRQVFVAEAF
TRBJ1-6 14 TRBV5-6 ASSKTQGSDNSPLH
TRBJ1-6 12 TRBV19 ASSITGVNSPLH
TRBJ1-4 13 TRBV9 ASSVGQVKNEKLF
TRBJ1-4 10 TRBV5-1 ASSLGSEKLF
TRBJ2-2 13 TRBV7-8 ASSQPGLNTGELF
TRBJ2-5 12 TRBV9 ASSEGGQQETQY
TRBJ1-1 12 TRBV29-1 SGSAQGANTEAF
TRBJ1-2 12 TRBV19 ASSIGTVNYGYT
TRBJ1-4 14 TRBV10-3 AISESAQGFNEKLF
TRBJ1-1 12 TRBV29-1 SVEEVQGNTEAF